Sequencing of this T cell receptor (beta chain) was carried out in a study of T cells after yellow fever vaccination. Study outcomes and limitations: Only a minor proportion of clonotypes was detected across both CD4 and CD8 compartments.

TCR cDNA was made by 5'RACE template switching, adding a universal primer site and UMIs. TCRdb itself ran the 5' RACE reads through MiXCR, one entry per CDR3 protein. The repertoire holds approximately 580,000 distinct CDR3 sequences, with roughly 17% as singletons. Comment on this clonotype: Its antigen is still unknown. The junction differs from germline at one of its ends, possibly a read error.

Per the germline V gene, CDR1 is SEHNR and CDR2 is FQNEAQ (reference sequence). This CDR3 region has 14 residues. The sample here was PBMCs, taken around 5 days after the first yellow fever vaccination. The TCR comes from a man aged 18 to 30 who received the YFV17D yellow fever vaccine. The gene calls are TRBV7-9 and TRBJ2-7; 9 bases are a match to TRBD1. Here the CDR3 reads CASRRTGGIYERYF. CDR3 bases: TGTGCCAGCAGACGTACAGGGGGCATCTACGAGCGGTACTTC.